These 32 T cell receptor beta chains were sequenced from one sample in a study of cytomegalovirus exposure and HLA in healthy donors. PCR employed 60 Vbeta and 13 Jbeta primers. The assay was immunoSEQ multiplex PCR, and TCRdb's table has in-frame clones only and misses some. The data show roughly 150,000 clones, over 60% seen once. Sequencing was performed on PBMCs. Receptors originate from a male donor in good health and CMV-seronegative.

The chain carries TRBV14 and TRBJ1-1, with a weak D call TRBD1 (5 bases). The V gene's germline CDR1 is SGHDN and CDR2 FVKESK. CDR3 size: 16 residues. With 0 bases removed from V and 0 bases from J, the gap between germline ends came to 11 bases. In DNA form, the CDR3 reads TGTGCCAGCAGCCAAGATCGGGGGATAGTGAACACTGAAGCTTTCTTT. As protein: CASSQDRGIVNTEAFF.

The rearrangement uses TRBV7-9 and TRBJ1-2; no clear D gene. The CDR3 runs to 14 residues. Germline V gene data show CDR1 as SEHNR and CDR2 as FQNEAQ (reference sequence). V dropped 6 bases and J dropped 4 bases, with 15 bases sitting between them. Here the CDR3 DNA reads TGTGCCAGCAGTCCTAACCTAGCTGGCTATGGCTACACCTTC. Amino acids: CASSPNLAGYGYTF.

The V gene is TRBV7-8, the J gene TRBJ1-2; D call uncertain. Germline-derived CDR1 and CDR2 are SGHVS and FQNEAQ. This CDR3 region has 13 residues. V lost 3 bases to trimming and J lost 2 bases, with 7 bases between them. Here the CDR3 DNA reads TGTGCCAGCAGCTTCCCGGGGAACTATGGCTACACCTTC. Its protein is CASSFPGNYGYTF.

V usage is TRBV5-1 and J usage is TRBJ1-3, with 7 bases lining up with TRBD1. V lost 0 bases, J lost 4 bases, and 4 bases stayed unmatched. The CDR3 extends over 15 amino acids. Germline loops: CDR1 SGHRS, CDR2 YFSETQ. Written as DNA, the CDR3 is TGCGCCAGCAGCTTGGGAGAGACAGGGGGAAACACCATATATTTT. Its protein is CASSLGETGGNTIYF.

There are a few counts of this clone. The chain is built from TRBV5-1 and TRBJ1-1, with 7 bases that match TRBD1. The CDR3 is made up of 14 amino acids. The trim removed 1 base at V and 5 bases at J, leaving 5 bases unmatched. Germline V lookup: CDR1 SGHRS, CDR2 YFSETQ. The CDR3 reads CASSLSTGLTEAFF. The CDR3, as DNA: TGCGCCAGCAGCTTGTCGACAGGGTTGACTGAAGCTTTCTTT.

V usage is TRBV28 and J usage is TRBJ1-2; TRBD1 aligns across 9 bases. Germline CDR1 reads MDHEN; CDR2 reads SYDVKM. The CDR3 length is 12 residues. V was clipped by 10 bases and J by 8 bases; unmatched bases: 8. The CDR3 DNA sequence: TGTGCCATTCCCGGGACAGGGATCGGCTACACCTTC. Its translation: CAIPGTGIGYTF.

The rearrangement links TRBV7-2 to TRBJ2-5; D gene unclear. Germline V gene sequence: CDR1 SGHTA, CDR2 FQGNSA. The V and J ends lost 3 bases and 5 bases respectively, with 4 bases between them. This CDR3 is 11 amino acids long. CDR3: CASSFLETQYF. DNA for the CDR3: TGTGCCAGCAGCTTTCTCGAGACCCAGTACTTC. Using reference TRBV7-2 and TRBJ2-5 for the parts outside the CDR3, the full variable domain is GAGVSQSPSNKVTEKGKDVELRCDPISGHTALYWYRQSLGQGLEFLIYFQGNSAPDKSGLPSDRFSAERTGGSVSTLTIQRTQQEDSAVYLCASSFLETQYFGPGTRLLVL.

This chain joins TRBV6-5 and TRBJ2-1; possibly TRBD2 for D (6 bases). V was pared by 3 bases and J by 10 bases, with 22 bases between. The CDR3 sequence is 16 residues long. Germline V lookup: CDR1 MNHEY, CDR2 SVGAGI. The CDR3 sequence is CASSYWSGGNSREQFF. CDR3 coding DNA: TGTGCCAGCAGTTATTGGTCTGGCGGGAACTCTCGGGAGCAGTTCTTC.

This sequence joins TRBV5-4 and TRBJ2-5, with TRBD1 matching 10 bases. The trim removed 4 bases at V and 5 bases at J, leaving 8 bases unmatched. Germline-derived CDR1 and CDR2 are SGHNT and YYREEE (reference sequence). This CDR3 has 15 residues. The CDR3 region is CASSAGDRGAETQYF. CDR3 bases: TGTGCCAGCAGCGCAGGGGACAGGGGTGCGGAGACCCAGTACTTC. The entire variable domain, with the rest obtained from reference TRBV5-4 and TRBJ2-5, is as follows: ETGVTQSPTHLIKTRGQQVTLRCSSQSGHNTVSWYQQALGQGPQFIFQYYREEENGRGNFPPRFSGLQFPNYSSELNVNALELDDSALYLCASSAGDRGAETQYFGPGTRLLVL.

V and J are TRBV7-9 and TRBJ2-7; D is uncertain. CDR3 size: 15 residues. Trimming shortened V by 1 base and J by 2 bases, and 12 bases separated the two germline ends. Germline assignment: CDR1 SEHNR and CDR2 FQNEAQ (reference sequence). The CDR3 bases are TGTGCCAGCAGCTTAGGGGCCCGTCAGCCCTACGAGCAGTACTTC. This codes for CASSLGARQPYEQYF.

V usage is TRBV10-3 and J usage is TRBJ2-5, with TRBD1 matching 9 bases. Germline trimming cut 4 bases from V and 5 bases from J; bases unmatched to any gene: 8. The germline CDR1 and CDR2 sequences are ENHRY and SYGVKD. CDR3 length: 15 amino acids. The CDR3 DNA reads TGTGCCATCAGTGGGAGACAGGGGGGCGGGGAGACCCAGTACTTC. It is translated as CAISGRQGGGETQYF.

This chain uses TRBV2 with TRBJ2-5; 11 bases are shared with TRBD2. Germline V gene data show CDR1 as SNHLY and CDR2 as FYNNEI. This CDR3 is built from 15 residues. The ends lost 4 bases at V and 4 bases at J; junction bases unmatched: 5. The CDR3 sequence is CASSGGTSGSETQYF. The DNA for the CDR3 is TGTGCCAGCAGTGGGGGGACTAGCGGCTCAGAGACCCAGTACTTC.

V and J are TRBV4-3 and TRBJ1-1; possibly TRBD1 for D (5 bases). V dropped 2 bases and J dropped 1 base, with 8 bases sitting between them. Germline CDR1 and CDR2: LGHNA and YSLEER. The CDR3 sequence is 14 residues long. The DNA for the CDR3 is TGCGCCAGCAGCCAAACGGGGGGGAACACTGAAGCTTTCTTT. Its protein product is CASSQTGGNTEAFF.

The chain uses TRBV7-6 and TRBJ2-2; 8 bases match TRBD1. Germline V gene lookup returns CDR1 SGHVS and CDR2 FNYEAQ. The length of the CDR3 is 16 residues. V shed 2 bases, J shed 6 bases, and the junction held 8 bases outside the gene matches. The CDR3 spells CASSLIQGGVAGELFF. Here the CDR3 DNA reads TGTGCCAGCAGCTTAATACAGGGGGGCGTAGCCGGGGAGCTGTTTTTT.

This clone was seen a handful of times. J is TRBJ1-6 and V is TRBV6-1; D is uncertain. CDR3 length: 14 amino acids. Trimming took off 4 bases at V and 2 bases at J, with 6 bases between the two ends. Germline CDR1 reads MNHNS; CDR2 reads SASEGT. The CDR3 protein is CASSGPAYNSPLHF. CDR3 DNA: TGTGCCAGCAGTGGTCCAGCCTATAATTCACCCCTCCACTTT.

The genes are TRBV10-3 and TRBJ2-7; weak D call: TRBD2 (6 bases). Looked up from germline, CDR1 is ENHRY and CDR2 is SYGVKD. The CDR3 is made up of 13 amino acids. V was shortened by 5 bases and J by 3 bases, with 11 bases between the two germline ends. Here the CDR3 DNA reads TGTGCCATCAGTCCGGGGGACGGCTACGAGCAGTACTTC. This encodes CAISPGDGYEQYF.

This clone was seen just once. The genes are TRBV6-4 and TRBJ2-2; tentative D call: TRBD1 (5 bases). Germline CDR1 and CDR2: MRHNA and SNTAGT. The germline V and J ends were trimmed by 2 bases and 0 bases, with 7 bases remaining between them. The CDR3 covers 15 residues. As DNA, the CDR3 is TGTGCCAGCAGTGACGGGGCCACGAACACCGGGGAGCTGTTTTTT. Translated, it gives CASSDGATNTGELFF.

This rearrangement joins TRBV25-1 to TRBJ1-3; D is ambiguous. Deletions cut 4 bases from V and 1 base from J, with 11 bases between. CDR1 is MGHDK, CDR2 SYGVNS, per germline. CDR3 length equals 15 residues. The CDR3 loop reads CASSGEYVSGNTIYF. In nucleotides, the CDR3 is TGTGCCAGCAGTGGAGAGTATGTATCTGGAAACACCATATATTTT. The full variable domain, its missing parts supplied by reference TRBV25-1 and TRBJ1-3, is EADIYQTPRYLVIGTGKKITLECSQTMGHDKMYWYQQDPGMELHLIHYSYGVNSTEKGDLSSESTVSRIRTEHFPLTLESARPSHTSQYLCASSGEYVSGNTIYFGEGSWLTVV.

The chain employs TRBV5-4 and TRBJ2-5; 15 bases are shared with TRBD2. The last part of the DNA fits TRBJ2-7 better; the J call may be wrong. CDR1 is SGHNT and CDR2 is YYREEE in the germline V gene (reference sequence). The CDR3 is made up of 18 amino acids. In DNA, the CDR3 is TGTGCCAGCAGCGCGCGGGGGACTAGCGGGGGGATAGGCCACGAGCAGTACTTC. This codes for CASSARGTSGGIGHEQYF.

V is TRBV6-1 and J is TRBJ2-1; TRBD2 might be the D (5 bases). This CDR3 is 14 amino acids long. Trimming shortened V by 3 bases and J by 4 bases, and 10 bases separated the two germline ends. CDR1 and CDR2 (germline): MNHNS, SASEGT. The CDR3 DNA follows: TGTGCCAGCAGTGATGGCGGGTCATACAATGAGCAGTTCTTC. Its protein is CASSDGGSYNEQFF.

The chain joins TRBV19 to TRBJ1-2, with 8 bases that match TRBD1. Germline CDR1 and CDR2: LNHDA and SQIVND (reference sequence). V was clipped by 5 bases and J by 1 base; unmatched bases: 9. This CDR3 has 16 residues. The CDR3 region has the DNA TGTGCCAGTAGTGCCCCGGGACAGGAATATAACTATGGCTACACCTTC. This gives the protein CASSAPGQEYNYGYTF.

The rearrangement joins TRBV9 to TRBJ2-3, with 9 nucleotides matching TRBD2. CDR3 length: 19 residues. Germline V gives CDR1 SGDLS, CDR2 YYNGEE. V shed 2 bases and J 0 bases; nucleotides not matched to a gene: 13. CDR3 sequence reads: CASSVSPGLADQSTDTQYF. The CDR3 DNA reads TGTGCCAGCAGCGTCTCACCGGGACTAGCCGATCAGAGCACAGATACGCAGTATTTT.

The rearrangement links TRBV29-1 to TRBJ1-2; D ambiguous. Germline lookup yields CDR1 SQVTM and CDR2 ANQGSEA. The V gene lost 4 bases and the J gene lost 4 bases, with 10 bases spanning the gap. The CDR3 is 12 residues long. The DNA for the CDR3 is TGCAGCGTTGTGGGCAGCCCCTATGGCTACACCTTC. Translation: CSVVGSPYGYTF.

This clone occurred once. The V gene is TRBV27, the J gene TRBJ2-7; D is possibly TRBD1 (5 bases). The CDR3 runs 13 residues. CDR1 is MNHEY, CDR2 SMNVEV, per germline (reference sequence). V was shortened by 4 bases and J by 0 bases, with 7 bases between the two germline ends. CDR3 loop: CASSYRSSYEQYF. DNA for the CDR3: TGTGCCAGCAGTTACAGGAGCTCCTACGAGCAGTACTTC.

This CDR3 reads CATHSGEGTDTQYF. The CDR3 bases are TGTGCCACCCATAGCGGGGAGGGCACAGATACGCAGTATTTT. V gene TRBV19 combines with J gene TRBJ2-3; 8 nucleotides align to TRBD2. There are 14 residues in the CDR3. Trimming cost V 10 bases and J 1 base; bases outside gene matches: 7. CDR1 and CDR2 from the germline V gene are LNHDA and SQIVND (reference sequence). Filled out from reference TRBV19 and TRBJ2-3, the complete variable domain reads DGGITQSPKYLFRKEGQNVTLSCEQNLNHDAMYWYRQDPGQGLRLIYYSQIVNDFQKGDIAEGYSVSREKKESFPLTVTSAQKNPTAFYLCATHSGEGTDTQYFGPGTRLTVL.

This clone showed up just once. The chain uses TRBV5-8 and TRBJ1-5, with TRBD1 as a possible D gene (5 bases). The CDR3 consists of 14 residues. Trimming took 3 bases from V and 3 from J, leaving 10 bases between them. Germline V gene lookup returns CDR1 SGHTS and CDR2 YDEGEE. The CDR3 here is CASSSRAINQPQHF. CDR3 DNA sequence: TGTGCCAGCAGCTCCAGGGCTATCAATCAGCCCCAGCATTTT. The variable domain in full, completed from reference TRBV5-8 and TRBJ1-5, reads EAGVTQSPTHLIKTRGQQATLRCSPISGHTSVYWYQQALGLGLQFLLWYDEGEERNRGNFPPRFSGRQFPNYSSELNVNALELEDSALYLCASSSRAINQPQHFGDGTRLSIL.

V is TRBV2 and J is TRBJ2-2, with a tentative D call TRBD2 (7 bases). This CDR3 comprises 16 residues. Per germline, CDR1 SNHLY and CDR2 FYNNEI. The V and J ends lost 7 bases and 3 bases respectively, with 18 bases between them. The CDR3 region has the DNA TGTGCCAGCATACTAGAGGGGGGGGTCGACACCGGGGAGCTGTTTTTT. This translates into CASILEGGVDTGELFF.

The chain combines TRBV7-9 with TRBJ1-1; 8 bases map to TRBD1. The germline CDR1 and CDR2 sequences are SEHNR and FQNEAQ (reference sequence). The CDR3 is 17 residues long. The trim removed 0 bases at V and 5 bases at J, leaving 11 bases unmatched. In DNA, the CDR3 is TGTGCCAGCAGCTTAGCCCGGAACTTAAGACAGGGGACTGAAGCTTTCTTT. Protein product: CASSLARNLRQGTEAFF.

The rearrangement links TRBV5-1 to TRBJ2-2; possibly TRBD1 for D (5 bases). The CDR3 sequence is 15 residues long. The V and J ends lost 4 bases and 2 bases respectively, with 12 bases between them. Germline CDR1 SGHRS, CDR2 YFSETQ. CDR3 sequence reads: CASSPQQVNTGELFF. The CDR3 DNA reads as TGCGCCAGCAGCCCGCAACAGGTTAACACCGGGGAGCTGTTTTTT.

V is TRBV6-5 and J is TRBJ1-3; no reliable D call. The CDR3 runs 14 residues. CDR1 and CDR2 from the germline V gene are MNHEY and SVGAGI. Trimming cost V 8 bases and J 0 bases, with 11 bases left between them. The CDR3 sequence: CASSPPGSGNTIYF. The DNA of the CDR3 is TGTGCCAGCTCCCCCCCGGGCTCTGGAAACACCATATATTTT.

CDR3 sequence reads: CASSLGGQGVEQFF. The DNA of the CDR3 is TGCGCCAGCAGCTTGGGGGGACAGGGGGTTGAGCAGTTCTTC. This rearrangement joins TRBV5-1 to TRBJ2-1, with TRBD1 matching over 11 bases. CDR1 and CDR2 from the germline V gene are SGHRS and YFSETQ. The CDR3 extends over 14 amino acids. With V trimmed by 0 bases and J by 9 bases, 2 bases remained unmatched. Supplemented by reference TRBV5-1 and TRBJ2-1, the full variable domain reads KAGVTQTPRYLIKTRGQQVTLSCSPISGHRSVSWYQQTPGQGLQFLFEYFSETQRNKGNFPGRFSGRQFSNSRSEMNVSTLELGDSALYLCASSLGGQGVEQFFGPGTRLTVL.

As to this clone: Other DNA sequences in this specimen translate into the identical CDR3. The rearrangement links TRBV19 to TRBJ2-7; D gene unclear. Trimming shortened V by 5 bases and J by 6 bases, and 23 bases separated the two germline ends. The CDR3 consists of 16 residues. The germline V gene encodes CDR1 LNHDA and CDR2 SQIVND (reference sequence). As DNA, the CDR3 is TGTGCCAGTAGTTTGTCTCCTAGTACGAGGTCGCGCGAGCAGTACTTC. As protein: CASSLSPSTRSREQYF.